This T cell receptor (beta chain) was obtained from a study of radiotherapy plus CTLA-4 blockade in lung cancer. Study-wide results and caveats: Peripheral blood showed expansion of tumor-derived TCR clones after radiotherapy and ipilimumab. The authors reported that early blood T cell clone dynamics, with interferon-beta, best predicted response.

Treatment of patients with chemo-refractory metastatic non-small-cell lung cancer consisted of focal radiation plus CTLA-4 blockade with ipilimumab. Comment on this clone: The antigen remains undetermined.

The CDR3 totals 14 residues. The V end lost 2 bases, the J end lost 9 bases, and 13 bases lay between the germline ends. Germline CDR1 is MNHEY and CDR2 is SMNVEV (reference sequence). TCRdb's table, derived via immunoSEQ multiplex PCR, lists solely in-frame clones and lacks some. The sample holds approximately 80,000 clones, less than 85% seen once. The sample in question was peripheral blood, obtained from a patient treated with radiotherapy plus ipilimumab. The receptor's source is a human donor with non-small cell lung cancer whose response to radiotherapy plus ipilimumab could not be evaluated. This chain links TRBV27 with TRBJ2-2; no firm D call. The CDR3 coding sequence is TGTGCCAGCAGTTTAGCGTCCATTACCCGGGAGCTGTTTTTT. Its translation: CASSLASITRELFF.